The clone carrying this TCR beta chain was seen a handful of times. The antigen is unknown. Each CDR3 protein is one row after TCRdb ran MiXCR on the 5' RACE reads. Of a few hundred thousand distinct CDR3 sequences detected, roughly 21% appear once; the ten largest clones hold under 15%. This sample was included in a study of T-cell memory formation after mild COVID-19. Study-wide background: TCR clusters were largely donor specific.

Regarding the study as a whole: Clones that got smaller from day 15 to 85 had even CD4/CD8, while clones growing later tipped toward CD4+. The pre-infection memory compartment contained some responding clones, suggesting cross-reactive memory joined.

This sequence was found in an adult woman who had mild COVID-19 (a few samples of this study predate the infection). Cell type and time point are not known. Sequenced material: PBMCs or a T cell subset sorted from them (not recorded which).

CDR3 loop: CASSSGGGTGEQYF. The CDR3 DNA is TGTGCCAGCAGCTCCGGTGGCGGAACAGGGGAGCAGTACTTC. The chain couples TRBV11-2 to TRBJ2-7; the D gene is possibly TRBD1 (6 bases). There are 14 residues in the CDR3. Germline loops: CDR1 SGHAT, CDR2 FQNNGV. V was trimmed by 4 bases and J by 7 bases, leaving 17 bases between them.